This T cell receptor beta chain was captured in a study of T-cell memory formation after mild COVID-19. The CDR3 loop spans 12 amino acids. V was cut by 2 bases and J by 6 bases, with 4 bases left in between. CDR1 LGHNA and CDR2 YNFKEQ come from the germline V gene. The 5'RACE method, run with constant-segment primers, produced TCR alpha and TCR beta cDNA libraries (carrying sample barcodes and UMIs). Each CDR3 protein gets one entry after TCRdb re-called the 5' RACE reads with MiXCR. The table lists under 250,000 distinct CDR3 sequences, 15% to 19% of them singletons, with more than 2% in the top ten. This clonotype turned up a few times. Its cognate antigen is unknown. Study findings and constraints: Most CD4+ clones that shrank were in CM and EM, while CD8+ ones turned up in EMRA. The study detected some responding clones in pre-infection memory, suggesting cross-reactive memory joined. From day 15 to 85, contracting clones were balanced between CD4 and CD8, whereas later expanders leaned toward CD4+.

The chain employs TRBV4-2 and TRBJ2-2; D unresolved. The specimen sequenced was PBMCs or a T cell subset sorted from them (not recorded which). This receptor was identified in an adult woman who had mild COVID-19 (a few samples of this study predate the infection). Cell type and time point are not known. The CDR3 bases are TGTGCCAGCAGCCAAATATCCGGGGAGCTGTTTTTT. Translated, it gives CASSQISGELFF.